Listed below are T cell receptor beta chains from one sample, sequenced in a study of T cells in Graves' hyperthyroidism and ophthalmopathy. TCRdb passed the multiplex PCR reads through MiXCR, listing each CDR3 protein once. The sample shows nearly 250,000 distinct CDR3 sequences, 16% of them seen only once. Sequences were obtained from blood. The receptors here all came from a woman between 18 and 30 years old with Graves' ophthalmopathy. Each CDR3 is given with its conserved first and last residue.

V gene: TRBV5-1
J gene: TRBJ2-1
CDR3 protein: CASSLKTSGLYNEQFF

V gene: TRBV3-1
J gene: TRBJ2-7
CDR3 protein: CASSLLDSYEQYF

V gene: TRBV6-5
J gene: TRBJ1-4
CDR3 protein: CASSYSRGREKLFF

V gene: TRBV2
J gene: TRBJ2-7
CDR3 protein: CAVLTSNPGQGSYEQYF

V gene: TRBV7-9
J gene: TRBJ2-1
CDR3 protein: CASSLTAGEPYNEQFF

V gene: TRBV3-1
J gene: TRBJ2-2
CDR3 protein: CASSQGQVPNTGELFF

V gene: TRBV6-5
J gene: TRBJ1-2
CDR3 protein: CASSYWAGEAYGYTF

V gene: TRBV27
J gene: TRBJ2-2
CDR3 protein: CASSSSLPLVGELFF

V gene: TRBV28
J gene: TRBJ2-3
CDR3 protein: CASSLTLGLAGPDTQYF

V gene: TRBV29-1
J gene: TRBJ1-1
CDR3 protein: CSVAESTENTEAFF

V gene: TRBV18
J gene: TRBJ1-5
CDR3 protein: CASSPPNSNQPQHF

V gene: TRBV2
J gene: TRBJ1-1
CDR3 protein: CASSDNYGTTEAFF

V gene: TRBV10-2
J gene: TRBJ2-7
CDR3 protein: CASSEAGLAGVYEQYF

V gene: TRBV18
J gene: TRBJ2-2
CDR3 protein: CASSPHGVHTGELFF

V gene: TRBV2
J gene: TRBJ2-5
CDR3 protein: CASSEGGGSETQYF

V gene: TRBV12-3/TRBV12-4
J gene: TRBJ2-5
CDR3 protein: CASSFDTVGTQYF

V gene: TRBV2
J gene: TRBJ2-7
CDR3 protein: CASRGDRGRPYEQYF

V gene: TRBV7-9
J gene: TRBJ1-2
CDR3 protein: CASSPQGASANYGYTF

V gene: TRBV11-2
J gene: TRBJ2-1
CDR3 protein: CASSLNPSGIDEQFF

V gene: TRBV6-2/TRBV6-3
J gene: TRBJ1-1
CDR3 protein: CVSSILNTEAFF

V gene: TRBV12-3/TRBV12-4
J gene: TRBJ2-1
CDR3 protein: CASSLTSGRYEQFF

V gene: TRBV20-1
J gene: TRBJ1-6
CDR3 protein: CSANYPNKITLHF

V gene: TRBV15
J gene: TRBJ1-4
CDR3 protein: CATSRGDRAGREKLFF

V gene: TRBV27
J gene: TRBJ1-5
CDR3 protein: CASSPGGYSNQPQHF

V gene: TRBV7-3
J gene: TRBJ2-1
CDR3 protein: CASSTGPYNEQFF

V gene: TRBV12-3/TRBV12-4
J gene: TRBJ2-4
CDR3 protein: CASSSGAGKNIQYF

V gene: TRBV10-3
J gene: TRBJ2-7
CDR3 protein: CAISEGPYIHYEQYF

V gene: TRBV4-2
J gene: TRBJ2-7
CDR3 protein: CASSQDAQSYEQYF

V gene: TRBV6-1
J gene: TRBJ2-4
CDR3 protein: CASGEPRGAKNIQYF

V gene: TRBV5-5
J gene: TRBJ1-1
CDR3 protein: CASSPIGGNTEAFF

V gene: TRBV20-1
J gene: TRBJ2-7
CDR3 protein: CSARDLAIGPYEQYF

V gene: TRBV27
J gene: TRBJ2-7
CDR3 protein: CASSLTPLGASDYEQYF

V gene: TRBV28
J gene: TRBJ2-7
CDR3 protein: CASSPPGGGGSYEQYF

V gene: TRBV5-6
J gene: TRBJ1-2
CDR3 protein: CASSLGQPGAYGYTF

V gene: TRBV4-2
J gene: TRBJ2-3
CDR3 protein: CASSQDGGAGDTQYF

V gene: TRBV28
J gene: TRBJ1-5
CDR3 protein: CASSSRGVSNQPQHF

V gene: TRBV28
J gene: TRBJ2-1
CDR3 protein: CASRGTSHNEQFF

V gene: TRBV19
J gene: TRBJ2-7
CDR3 protein: CASSTLTGYYEQYF

V gene: TRBV10-1
J gene: TRBJ2-7
CDR3 protein: CASSGTGVDEQYF

V gene: TRBV29-1
J gene: TRBJ2-1
CDR3 protein: CSVANYNEQFF

V gene: TRBV28
J gene: TRBJ1-5
CDR3 protein: CASSIITGYQPQHF

V gene: TRBV4-1
J gene: TRBJ1-5
CDR3 protein: CASSQDNVIPQPQHF

V gene: TRBV6-1
J gene: TRBJ1-5
CDR3 protein: CASRMDGNSNQPQHF

V gene: TRBV28
J gene: TRBJ1-1
CDR3 protein: CASFIPGPNTEAFF